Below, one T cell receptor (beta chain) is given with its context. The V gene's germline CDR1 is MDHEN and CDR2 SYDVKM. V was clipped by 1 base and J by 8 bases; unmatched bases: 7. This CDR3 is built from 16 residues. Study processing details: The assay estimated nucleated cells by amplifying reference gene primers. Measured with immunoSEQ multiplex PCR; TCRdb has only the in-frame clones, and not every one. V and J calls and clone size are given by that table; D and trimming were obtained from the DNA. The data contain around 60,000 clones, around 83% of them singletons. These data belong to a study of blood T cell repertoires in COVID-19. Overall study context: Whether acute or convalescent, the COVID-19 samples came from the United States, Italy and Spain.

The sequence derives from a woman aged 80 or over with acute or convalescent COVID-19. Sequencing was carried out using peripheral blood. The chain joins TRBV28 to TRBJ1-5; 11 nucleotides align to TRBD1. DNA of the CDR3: TGTGCCAGCAGTTTATTAGGGACAGGGGGTGACAAGCCCCAGCATTTT. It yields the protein CASSLLGTGGDKPQHF. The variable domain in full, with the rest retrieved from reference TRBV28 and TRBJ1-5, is DVKVTQSSRYLVKRTGEKVFLECVQDMDHENMFWYRQDPGLGLRLIYFSYDVKMKEKGDIPEGYSVSREKKERFSLILESASTNQTSMYLCASSLLGTGGDKPQHFGDGTRLSIL.